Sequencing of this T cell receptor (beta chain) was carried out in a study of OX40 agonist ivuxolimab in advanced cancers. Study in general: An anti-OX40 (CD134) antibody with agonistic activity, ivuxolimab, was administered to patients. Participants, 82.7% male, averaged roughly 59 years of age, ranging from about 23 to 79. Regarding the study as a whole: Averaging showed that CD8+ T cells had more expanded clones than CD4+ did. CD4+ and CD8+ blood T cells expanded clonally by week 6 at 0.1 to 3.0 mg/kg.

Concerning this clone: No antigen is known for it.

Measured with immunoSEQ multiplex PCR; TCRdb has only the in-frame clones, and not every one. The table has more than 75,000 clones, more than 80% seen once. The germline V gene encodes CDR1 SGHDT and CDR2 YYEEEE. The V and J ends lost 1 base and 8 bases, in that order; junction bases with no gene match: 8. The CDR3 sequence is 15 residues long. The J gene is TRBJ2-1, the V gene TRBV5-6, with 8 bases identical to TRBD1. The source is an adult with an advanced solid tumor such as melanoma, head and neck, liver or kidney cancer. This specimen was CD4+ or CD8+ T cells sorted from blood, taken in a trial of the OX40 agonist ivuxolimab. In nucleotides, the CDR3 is TGTGCCAGCAGCTTGTGGGACAGGAATCTAGATGAGCAGTTCTTC. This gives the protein CASSLWDRNLDEQFF.